Listed here are 23 T cell receptor beta chains from one sample, sequenced in a study of shared clonotypes between healthy human individuals. TCRdb's table, derived via immunoSEQ multiplex PCR, lists solely in-frame clones and lacks some. Here the sample spans fewer than 1.8 million clones, less than 99% being singletons. The specimen was naive CD4+ T cells sorted from blood. Subset meaning: CD45RA+ positively selected. These receptors were collected from a young man in good health.

The genes are TRBV29-1 and TRBJ1-2; D ambiguous. This CDR3 has 12 residues. V lost 6 bases and J lost 5, with 13 bases in between. Per germline, CDR1 SQVTM and CDR2 ANQGSEA. The DNA of the CDR3 is TGCAGCGTCCACCCAAGGGATTATGGCTACACCTTC. Its protein is CSVHPRDYGYTF.

V gene TRBV19 combines with J gene TRBJ1-3; D is ambiguous. The germline gives CDR1 LNHDA, CDR2 SQIVND (reference sequence). V was cut by 4 bases and J by 0 bases, with 13 bases left in between. This CDR3 region has 16 residues. The CDR3: CASSKKSGSSGNTIYF. CDR3 bases: TGTGCCAGTAGTAAGAAGTCCGGGAGCTCTGGAAACACCATATATTTT.

The V gene is TRBV7-8, the J gene TRBJ2-7, with 7 bases matching TRBD1. The CDR3 consists of 15 residues. V gave up 1 base and J gave up 5 bases; unmatched junction bases: 8. Germline assignment: CDR1 SGHVS and CDR2 FQNEAQ. Written as DNA, the CDR3 is TGTGCCAGCAGCTTAGGACAGGGTGATATGAACGAGCAGTACTTC. This encodes CASSLGQGDMNEQYF. The variable domain in full, completed from reference TRBV7-8 and TRBJ2-7, reads GAGVSQSPRYKVAKRGQDVALRCDPISGHVSLFWYQQALGQGPEFLTYFQNEAQLDKSGLPSDRFFAERPEGSVSTLKIQRTQQEDSAVYLCASSLGQGDMNEQYFGPGTRLTVT.

This sequence joins TRBV19 and TRBJ2-7; TRBD1 matches 9 bases. Trimming at V came to 6 bases and at J to 2 bases, leaving 11 bases not matched to a gene. Germline V gene data show CDR1 as LNHDA and CDR2 as SQIVND (reference sequence). This CDR3 comprises 16 residues. In nucleotides, the CDR3 is TGTGCCAGTAGCCATGCCGGGACAGGGCTCCCCTACGAGCAGTACTTC. This sequence encodes CASSHAGTGLPYEQYF.

CDR3 in amino acids: CASSQVPALGHGYTF. The DNA of the CDR3 is TGCGCCAGCAGCCAAGTCCCAGCCCTAGGTCATGGCTACACCTTC. The chain carries TRBV4-3 and TRBJ1-2; D uncertain. Trimming took 1 base from V and 6 from J, leaving 15 bases between them. Germline-derived CDR1 and CDR2 are LGHNA and YSLEER. CDR3 length equals 15 residues.

V usage is TRBV9 and J usage is TRBJ2-7, with D perhaps given as TRBD1 or TRBD2 (5 bases each). The CDR3 runs to 15 residues. Trimming took 0 bases from V and 0 from J, leaving 10 bases between them. Germline V CDR1 and CDR2: SGDLS, YYNGEE. The CDR3 spells CASSVGWGSSYEQYF. CDR3 sequence (DNA): TGTGCCAGCAGCGTAGGGTGGGGGAGCTCCTACGAGCAGTACTTC.

The chain joins TRBV7-2 to TRBJ2-5, with 8 bases identical to TRBD1. The CDR3 is 17 residues long. CDR1 is SGHTA and CDR2 is FQGNSA in the germline V gene. With V trimmed by 6 bases and J by 5 bases, 17 bases remained unmatched. The CDR3 loop reads CASRPDRGEFFRETQYF. The CDR3 bases are TGTGCCAGCAGACCTGACAGGGGAGAGTTTTTCAGGGAGACCCAGTACTTC.

A note on this clone: Other DNA sequences of this sample code for an identical CDR3. The chain combines TRBV20-1 with TRBJ2-7; TRBD1 or TRBD2 may be the D gene (5 bases each). CDR3 length: 11 amino acids. Trimming pared 3 bases from V and 6 bases from J, leaving 9 bases between. Germline lookup yields CDR1 DFQATT and CDR2 SNEGSKA (reference sequence). The CDR3 DNA follows: TGCAGTGCTAGTCGTGGGGGCGAGCAGTACTTC. Protein sequence: CSASRGGEQYF.

The chain uses TRBV19 and TRBJ2-3, with D perhaps matching TRBD2 (6 bases). Trimming removed 7 bases from V and 2 bases from J, with 13 bases in between. CDR3 length: 14 amino acids. The germline V gene has CDR1 LNHDA and CDR2 SQIVND (reference sequence). The CDR3 DNA is TGTGCCAGTACCGGGACTCATACCACAGATACGCAGTATTTT. This gives the protein CASTGTHTTDTQYF.

The J gene is TRBJ1-2, the V gene TRBV5-1; D is ambiguous. Germline values: CDR1 SGHRS, CDR2 YFSETQ. The CDR3 spans 15 residues. The germline V and J ends were trimmed by 3 bases and 0 bases, with 12 bases remaining between them. The CDR3 reads CASSSGGSSNYGYTF. The CDR3 region has the DNA TGCGCCAGCAGCTCAGGCGGGAGCTCTAACTATGGCTACACCTTC.

This chain joins TRBV28 and TRBJ2-7; TRBD2 matches at 12 bases. Germline CDR1 reads MDHEN; CDR2 reads SYDVKM. Trimming cost V 3 bases and J 4 bases; bases outside gene matches: 10. This CDR3 spans 17 amino acids. DNA of the CDR3: TGTGCCAGCAGTTTCCAAACCGGACTAGCGGGACCATACGAGCAGTACTTC. It codes for CASSFQTGLAGPYEQYF.

The chain links TRBV5-3 to TRBJ2-7, with D tentatively TRBD1 (5 bases). TRBV5-3 qualifies as an ORF whose function is uncertain. V lost 0 bases to trimming and J lost 3 bases, with 13 bases between them. This CDR3 spans 15 amino acids. The CDR3 loop is CARSLGRARHYEQYF. The CDR3 DNA reads as TGTGCCAGAAGCTTGGGCAGGGCCCGCCACTACGAGCAGTACTTC.

CDR3 bases: TGTGCCAGCAGCTTCAGGACAGGGGCCTCCTACGAGCAGTACTTC. Translating it yields CASSFRTGASYEQYF. The genes are TRBV13 and TRBJ2-7, with 9 bases lining up with TRBD1. Germline V CDR1 and CDR2: PRHDT, FYEKMQ (reference sequence). The CDR3 consists of 15 residues. Trimming took 3 bases from V and 0 from J; bases not matched to a gene: 3. Based on the CDR3 plus reference TRBV13 and TRBJ2-7, the full variable domain is AAGVIQSPRHLIKEKRETATLKCYPIPRHDTVYWYQQGPGQDPQFLISFYEKMQSDKGSIPDRFSAQQFSDYHSELNMSSLELGDSALYFCASSFRTGASYEQYFGPGTRLTVT.

The V call is TRBV7-6, the J call TRBJ2-3; D is uncertain. Trimming took off 2 bases at V and 0 bases at J, with 9 bases between the two ends. CDR1 SGHVS and CDR2 FNYEAQ come from the germline V gene. The CDR3 spans 15 residues. CDR3 DNA: TGTGCCAGCAGCTTATTGCCGGGTAGCACAGATACGCAGTATTTT. Translating gives CASSLLPGSTDTQYF.

With respect to this clone: This specimen includes other DNA sequences encoding the same CDR3. The chain combines TRBV6-1 with TRBJ1-1; D is uncertain. V was shortened by 1 base and J by 1 base, with 4 bases between the two germline ends. CDR3 length equals 13 residues. Looked up from germline, CDR1 is MNHNS and CDR2 is SASEGT. The CDR3 sequence is CASSEVGNTEAFF. The CDR3 DNA reads as TGTGCCAGCAGTGAAGTAGGGAACACTGAAGCTTTCTTT.

The gene calls are TRBV11-2 and TRBJ2-1; D is ambiguous. CDR3 size: 13 residues. The V end lost 2 bases, the J end lost 10 bases, and 12 bases lay between the germline ends. Germline CDR1 SGHAT, CDR2 FQNNGV. The CDR3 is CASSLLGKGEQFF. CDR3 nucleotide sequence: TGTGCCAGCAGCTTATTAGGCAAAGGAGAGCAGTTCTTC.

The gene calls are TRBV4-3 and TRBJ2-2, with TRBD1 identical over 10 bases. Germline CDR1 LGHNA, CDR2 YSLEER. J gave up 3 bases and V 4 bases, and 5 bases lay outside the gene matches. The CDR3 has 16 residues. The CDR3 DNA reads TGCGCCAGCAGCCGGTTGACAGGGGGCGACACCGGGGAGCTGTTTTTT. It yields the protein CASSRLTGGDTGELFF.

The J gene is TRBJ2-3, the V gene TRBV7-2; TRBD2 matches 10 bases. In germline, CDR1 is SGHTA, CDR2 FQGNSA. The V segment lost 0 bases and the J segment 2 bases; nucleotides outside the gene matches: 5. The CDR3 runs to 17 residues. The CDR3 DNA reads as TGTGCCAGCAGCTTAGCACTAGCGGGAACCAACACAGATACGCAGTATTTT. Residues: CASSLALAGTNTDTQYF.

Worth noting for this clone: Other nucleotide sequences in the sample specify the same CDR3. The chain uses TRBV28 and TRBJ1-1; possible D gene TRBD1, 5 bases. The germline V gene has CDR1 MDHEN and CDR2 SYDVKM. The CDR3 is made up of 14 amino acids. The ends were cut back, 5 bases at V and 2 bases at J, with 12 bases in the middle. The CDR3 reads CASSPGTVNTEAFF. For the CDR3, the DNA is TGTGCCAGCAGTCCCGGGACGGTAAACACTGAAGCTTTCTTT.

V and J are TRBV9 and TRBJ1-1; D is ambiguous. From germline, CDR1 is SGDLS and CDR2 YYNGEE. The V and J ends lost 0 bases and 3 bases respectively, with 18 bases between them. The CDR3 covers 17 residues. DNA of the CDR3: TGTGCCAGCAGCGTAGGGACTACTGGGCGGAAGGACACTGAAGCTTTCTTT. Amino acid sequence: CASSVGTTGRKDTEAFF. Full variable domain (missing parts from reference TRBV9 and TRBJ1-1): DSGVTQTPKHLITATGQRVTLRCSPRSGDLSVYWYQQSLDQGLQFLIQYYNGEERAKGNILERFSAQQFPDLHSELNLSSLELGDSALYFCASSVGTTGRKDTEAFFGQGTRLTVV.

Worth noting for this clone: This sample includes further DNA sequences coding for the same CDR3. This chain links TRBV5-1 with TRBJ1-5, with a possible D match to TRBD1 (5 bases). The CDR3 consists of 15 residues. V lost 2 bases and J lost 4, with 13 bases in between. Germline lookup yields CDR1 SGHRS and CDR2 YFSETQ. CDR3 amino acids: CASSLGTPGNQPQHF. DNA for the CDR3: TGCGCCAGCAGCTTAGGGACCCCGGGGAATCAGCCCCAGCATTTT.

The V call is TRBV28, the J call TRBJ1-4; D call uncertain. Trimming stripped 2 bases from V and 8 bases from J, with 9 bases between. This CDR3 comprises 13 residues. From germline, CDR1 is MDHEN and CDR2 SYDVKM. CDR3 sequence reads: CASSLPPGEKLFF. DNA of the CDR3: TGTGCCAGCAGTTTACCCCCTGGGGAAAAACTGTTTTTT.

This sequence joins TRBV7-9 and TRBJ2-4, with 9 bases that match TRBD1. The junction had 6 bases not matched to a gene; V was cut back by 4 bases and J by 11 bases. CDR1 and CDR2 from the germline V gene are SEHNR and FQNEAQ (reference sequence). There are 13 residues in the CDR3. The CDR3 reads CASSSRTGAFQYF. The CDR3 region has the DNA TGTGCCAGCAGCTCTAGGACAGGGGCCTTTCAGTACTTC.